The sequence of this T cell receptor (beta chain) was determined in a study of blood T cell repertoires in COVID-19. Across the whole study: Sample material is recorded as cDNA or gDNA derived from T cells, B-cell-depleted T cells, or PBMCs.

In the authors' methods: The authors estimated nucleated cell counts from reference gene primer amplification. Repertoires were generated with immunoSEQ multiplex PCR, while TCRdb's copy carries only in-frame clones and drops some. The V and J calls and clone size are taken from that table; D and trimming were inferred from the DNA. Of roughly 420,000 clones listed, 70% to 90% are singletons. CDR1 and CDR2 (germline): LNHDA, SQIVND (reference sequence). The V end was cut by 7 bases, the J end by 4 bases, with 14 bases between. CDR3 length equals 14 residues. Participants were aged roughly 18 to 100 years from around 25 US areas. Researchers sorted participants into cohorts using their self-reported clinical history.

The rearrangement links TRBV19 to TRBJ1-5; the D gene is possibly TRBD1 (5 bases). This receptor was obtained from a woman aged 25 to 45 with acute COVID-19. Source material: PBMCs or T cells enriched from blood (not recorded which). The CDR3 reads CASMLLGVNQPQHF. The DNA of the CDR3 is TGTGCCAGTATGCTTCTAGGGGTAAATCAGCCCCAGCATTTT.